This TCR beta chain was observed in a study of T-cell memory formation after mild COVID-19. As for the study in general: Each donor largely had its own TCR clusters. Overall study findings and caveats: Prior to infection, memory already included some responding clones, suggesting cross-reactive memory joined.

On this clonotype: Its antigen is not known.

J was trimmed by 3 bases and V by 4 bases; bases with no gene match: 6. The CDR3 extends over 15 amino acids. CDR1 is SGHRS and CDR2 is YFSETQ in the germline V gene. Constant-segment primers served in 5'RACE that generated TCR alpha and TCR beta cDNA libraries bearing sample barcodes and UMIs. TCRdb re-called the 5' RACE reads with MiXCR, one entry per CDR3 protein. Among under 300,000 distinct CDR3 sequences listed, about a sixth were seen once. The clonotype originates from a man younger than 35 who had mild COVID-19 (a few samples of this study predate the infection). Cell type and time point are not known. The sequencing input was PBMCs or a T cell subset sorted from them (not recorded which). V and J are TRBV5-1 and TRBJ2-2, with TRBD1 matching 7 bases. CDR3 nucleotide sequence: TGCGCCAGCAGCGCCGGGACAGCTTACACCGGGGAGCTGTTTTTT. Translating gives CASSAGTAYTGELFF.